This T cell receptor (beta chain) is from a study of T cell responses to AZD1222 COVID-19 vaccine. V was pared by 5 bases and J by 6 bases, with 17 bases between. Germline lookup yields CDR1 MDHEN and CDR2 SYDVKM. The CDR3 extends over 14 amino acids. Assay used: immunoSEQ multiplex PCR; TCRdb lists only in-frame clones, some missing. The sample holds approximately 96,000 clones; 90% to 95% are singletons and the top ten take roughly 10%. Broader study findings: Of spike-specific TCRs, nearly half reportedly target regions left unmutated in variants. Mapped onto spike, vaccine-associated CD4 TCRs spanned it and were dominant at 160-218 and 743-854. Following two doses of AZD1222, Spike-specific TCR breadth and depth rose. Sampling captured repertoires only after the peak T cell response.

This clone came up once. Its specificity is unknown. The chain is built from TRBV28 and TRBJ2-7, with D maybe TRBD1 (6 bases). The TCR was taken from an adult who received the AZD1222 COVID-19 vaccine. The source material was peripheral blood, sampled 28 days after the second AZD1222 dose. The CDR3 nucleotides read TGTGCCAGCAGTACTATCAGGGGTGTCTCCGAGCAGTACTTC. Its translation is CASSTIRGVSEQYF.